Listed below are T cell receptor beta chains from one sample, sequenced in a study of blood T cell repertoires in COVID-19. Clones were sequenced by immunoSEQ multiplex PCR, and TCRdb holds only the in-frame ones, with some missing. The table shows under 200,000 clones, with under 85% occurring only once. Source material: peripheral blood. These receptors were taken from a woman aged 80 or over with acute or convalescent COVID-19. CDR3s include the opening cysteine and the closing phenylalanine or tryptophan. The order of the fields is clone size, J gene, V gene, D gene, CDR3 protein, CDR3 DNA. The D gene is left open where the match is weak. Not all rows give a size; the values are once, few, many and, for expanded clones, a class.

-	TRBJ2-2	TRBV4-2	TRBD2	CASSPSSGSHPGELFF	TGTGCCAGCAGCCCTTCTAGCGGGTCCCATCCCGGGGAGCTGTTTTTT
-	TRBJ1-3	TRBV7-2	-	CASSLAGPSGNTIYF	TGTGCCAGCAGCTTAGCGGGGCCGTCTGGAAACACCATATATTTT
-	TRBJ1-1	TRBV5-6	TRBD1	CASTPGRGRGLGTEAFF	TGTGCCAGCACTCCGGGGAGGGGCAGGGGGCTTGGTACTGAAGCTTTCTTT
-	TRBJ1-1	TRBV2	TRBD1	CASTSDRPSLAEAFF	TGTGCCAGCACCTCGGACAGGCCGTCCCTTGCTGAAGCTTTCTTT
-	TRBJ1-2	TRBV7-2	TRBD1	CASSSHGQDGDYGYTF	TGTGCCAGCAGCTCCCACGGACAGGACGGCGACTATGGCTACACCTTC
-	TRBJ1-5	TRBV12-5	-	CASGRGAADWPQHF	TGTGCTAGTGGTCGCGGCGCCGCGGATTGGCCCCAGCATTTT
once	TRBJ1-1	TRBV16	TRBD1	CASSYGTANTEAFF	TGTGCCAGCAGCTACGGGACAGCGAACACTGAAGCTTTCTTT
-	TRBJ1-2	TRBV6-2/TRBV6-3	TRBD1	CASSYQTGLYGYTF	TGTGCCAGCAGTTACCAGACAGGGCTGTATGGCTACACCTTC
-	TRBJ1-2	TRBV7-8	-	CASGEANGYTF	TGTGCCAGCGGGGAGGCGAATGGCTACACCTTC
-	TRBJ2-7	TRBV21-1	-	CASKWRGDYEQYF	TGTGCCAGCAAATGGCGGGGGGACTACGAGCAGTACTTC
-	TRBJ1-5	TRBV12-3/TRBV12-4	-	CASSSGIDQPQHF	TGTGCCAGCAGTTCAGGGATCGATCAGCCCCAGCATTTT
-	TRBJ2-7	TRBV4-3	-	CASSRATGLTYEQYF	TGCGCCAGCAGCCGGGCAACAGGGCTAACCTACGAGCAGTACTTC
-	TRBJ1-2	TRBV6-5	-	CASSRTPPGYGYTF	TGTGCCAGCAGCCGCACCCCACCAGGATATGGCTACACCTTC
-	TRBJ1-5	TRBV19	TRBD1	CASSETGGGQPQHF	TGTGCCAGTAGTGAAACAGGGGGCGGGCAGCCCCAGCATTTT
-	TRBJ2-7	TRBV10-3	-	CAISGDRYEQYF	TGTGCCATCTCTGGAGACCGCTACGAGCAGTACTTC
-	TRBJ1-4	TRBV6-2/TRBV6-3	TRBD1	CASSYTLQGAEKLFF	TGTGCCAGCAGTTACACTCTACAGGGGGCGGAAAAACTGTTTTTT
-	TRBJ1-3	TRBV3-1/TRBV3-2	-	CASRVRGGNTIYF	TGTGCCAGCAGGGTCCGGGGGGGAAACACCATATATTTT
-	TRBJ2-1	TRBV11-3	-	CASSSNSNEQFF	TGTGCCAGCAGCTCAAATTCCAATGAGCAGTTCTTC
-	TRBJ2-3	TRBV29-1	-	CSVDRVATDTQYF	TGCAGCGTTGATCGGGTAGCAACAGATACGCAGTATTTT
-	TRBJ1-2	TRBV6-6	-	CASSYVDAYGYTF	TGTGCCAGCAGTTACGTAGATGCCTATGGCTACACCTTC
-	TRBJ1-1	TRBV27	-	CASSFSSQGLEAFF	TGTGCCAGCAGTTTTAGTTCACAGGGCCTTGAAGCTTTCTTT
-	TRBJ1-3	TRBV6-2/TRBV6-3	TRBD1	CASSVPTGISGNTIYF	TGTGCCAGCAGTGTCCCGACAGGGATCTCTGGAAACACCATATATTTT
-	TRBJ1-5	TRBV18	-	CASSPSGRGERQPQHF	TGTGCCAGCTCACCGTCCGGTCGCGGGGAGCGGCAGCCCCAGCATTTT
-	TRBJ2-2	TRBV5-6	-	CASSIRGYTGELFF	TGTGCCAGCAGCATAAGGGGGTACACCGGGGAGCTGTTTTTT
-	TRBJ2-7	TRBV29-1	TRBD2	CSAGTRAYEQYF	TGCAGCGCCGGGACTAGGGCCTACGAGCAGTACTTC
-	TRBJ2-7	TRBV4-3	TRBD1	CASSQDIAQGSYEQYF	TGCGCCAGCAGCCAAGATATCGCACAGGGGTCCTACGAGCAGTACTTC
few	TRBJ1-1	TRBV15	-	CATSRDQVAGVNMNTEAFF	TGTGCCACCAGCAGAGATCAGGTGGCAGGGGTAAACATGAACACTGAAGCTTTCTTT
-	TRBJ1-1	TRBV7-8	TRBD1	CASSLATRGRTEAFF	TGTGCCAGCAGCTTAGCCACCAGGGGGCGGACTGAAGCTTTCTTT
few	TRBJ1-4	TRBV19	-	CASTQGRANEKLFF	TGTGCCAGTACCCAGGGAAGGGCTAATGAAAAACTGTTTTTT
-	TRBJ1-5	TRBV27	-	CASSLFGTSVNQPQHF	TGTGCCAGCAGTTTATTTGGCACCAGTGTCAATCAGCCCCAGCATTTT
-	TRBJ1-1	TRBV12-3/TRBV12-4	TRBD1	CASSIGGYTEAFF	TGTGCCAGCAGCATAGGGGGCTACACTGAAGCTTTCTTT
-	TRBJ2-7	TRBV27	TRBD1	CASSLWGQASSYEQYF	TGTGCCAGCAGTTTATGGGGACAGGCGAGCTCCTACGAGCAGTACTTC
-	TRBJ1-3	TRBV18	-	CASSPSDSPGNTIYF	TGTGCCAGCTCACCTTCGGACAGCCCTGGAAACACCATATATTTT
-	TRBJ2-1	TRBV19	TRBD2	CASSWSKRGGTYNEQFF	TGTGCCAGTAGTTGGTCGAAGCGGGGGGGAACCTACAATGAGCAGTTCTTC
-	TRBJ2-7	TRBV4-3	TRBD2	CASSQDRGLAGSYEQYF	TGCGCCAGCAGCCAAGATAGGGGACTAGCGGGCTCCTACGAGCAGTACTTC
-	TRBJ1-1	TRBV19	TRBD1	CASSPGQGTHTEAFF	TGTGCCAGTAGTCCGGGACAGGGAACCCACACTGAAGCTTTCTTT
-	TRBJ1-2	TRBV6-5	-	CAGGASTYGYTF	TGTGCCGGCGGGGCCTCGACGTATGGCTACACCTTC
-	TRBJ2-7	TRBV3-1/TRBV3-2	-	CASSPLRGTEQYF	TGTGCCAGCAGCCCCCTCCGGGGAACCGAGCAGTACTTC
-	TRBJ2-5	TRBV3-1/TRBV3-2	-	CASSRPLPSRGQETQYF	TGTGCCAGCAGCCGACCCCTACCGAGCCGAGGGCAAGAGACCCAGTACTTC
-	TRBJ1-5	TRBV19	-	CASSATGWSNQPQHF	TGTGCCAGTAGTGCAACAGGGTGGAGCAATCAGCCCCAGCATTTT
-	TRBJ2-3	TRBV5-6	TRBD2	CASSLRQTGGTDTQYF	TGTGCCAGCAGCTTGAGGCAAACGGGAGGAACAGATACGCAGTATTTT
-	TRBJ2-1	TRBV6-6	-	CASSPGPGWVREPYNEQFF	TGTGCCAGCAGTCCGGGGCCCGGGTGGGTGCGGGAACCCTACAATGAGCAGTTCTTC
-	TRBJ2-7	TRBV5-4	TRBD1	CASSWGRTGGVHEQYF	TGTGCCAGCAGCTGGGGGCGGACAGGGGGCGTCCACGAGCAGTACTTC
-	TRBJ1-1	TRBV15	-	CATSRRVGGNTEAFF	TGTGCCACCAGCAGGCGAGTGGGAGGGAACACTGAAGCTTTCTTT
-	TRBJ1-2	TRBV12-3/TRBV12-4	-	CASSLRGVYGYTF	TGTGCCAGCAGTCTCAGGGGCGTCTATGGCTACACCTTC